This TCR beta chain came from a study of beta chain features in type 1 diabetes. Purity exceeded 95% in all sorted populations. Germline values: CDR1 MNHEY, CDR2 SVGAGI. Trimming took off 4 bases at V and 0 bases at J, with 13 bases between the two ends. This CDR3 is built from 16 residues. Since all of the isolated RNA was reverse transcribed, expressed TCRB transcripts were what got sequenced. Here immunoSEQ multiplex PCR was the method, and the copy in TCRdb shows in-frame clones only, minus some. The sample lists some 150,000 clones; 9% to 10% were seen once. Sequencing was performed on central memory CD4+ T cells from blood. The chain is built from TRBV6-5 and TRBJ1-3, with a possible D match to TRBD1 (5 bases). This clonotype originated in a woman in her thirties or forties in good health. The CDR3 spells CASSLIQEYSGNTIYF. CDR3 sequence (DNA): TGTGCCAGCAGTTTGATACAGGAGTACTCTGGAAACACCATATATTTT.